A single sample gave rise to the 19 T cell receptor beta chains below, sequenced in a study of T cell responses to AZD1222 COVID-19 vaccine. The table came from immunoSEQ multiplex PCR; TCRdb's copy has only in-frame clones and leaves some out. Altogether some 120,000 clones are present, approximately 85% being singletons, with the ten largest covering 3.5% to 4.5%. Source: peripheral blood, taken 28 days after the second AZD1222 dose. These receptors were taken from an adult who received the AZD1222 COVID-19 vaccine.

This chain joins TRBV19 and TRBJ2-6; unclear D gene. Trimming stripped 4 bases from V and 0 bases from J, with 19 bases between. CDR3 length equals 19 residues. CDR1 LNHDA and CDR2 SQIVND come from the germline V gene (reference sequence). Here the CDR3 reads CASSTPRVRKVSGANVLTF. DNA for the CDR3: TGTGCCAGTAGTACTCCACGGGTCCGTAAGGTCTCTGGGGCCAACGTCCTGACTTTC.

The chain employs TRBV18 and TRBJ1-1; weak D call: TRBD1 (5 bases). Germline V gene data show CDR1 as KGHSH and CDR2 as LQKENI. V lost 10 bases, J lost 5 bases, and 17 bases lay in between. The CDR3 has 13 amino acids. The CDR3 sequence is CATLGGAVTEAFF. In DNA form, the CDR3 reads TGTGCCACCTTAGGCGGGGCGGTAACTGAAGCTTTCTTT.

V is TRBV27 and J is TRBJ1-4; the D is unclear. CDR3 length equals 12 residues. V was trimmed by 7 bases and J by 7 bases, leaving 10 bases between them. Germline V gene data show CDR1 as MNHEY and CDR2 as SMNVEV (reference sequence). This CDR3 is CASTTTGEKLFF. In DNA, the CDR3 is TGTGCCAGCACCACCACTGGTGAAAAACTGTTTTTT.

The V and J genes are TRBV4-1 and TRBJ1-6; the D gene is possibly TRBD1 (5 bases). Germline V gives CDR1 MGHRA, CDR2 YSYEKL. The CDR3 has 13 amino acids. V was shortened by 0 bases and J by 19 bases, with 16 bases between the two germline ends. The CDR3 reads CASSQEGWAGLHF. CDR3 sequence (DNA): TGCGCCAGCAGCCAAGAGGGTTGGGCAGGGTTGCACTTT.

J is TRBJ1-2 and V is TRBV5-1, with D maybe TRBD1 (5 bases). V was clipped by 3 bases and J by 7 bases, with 22 bases between them. There are 16 residues in the CDR3. Germline CDR1 reads SGHRS; CDR2 reads YFSETQ. The CDR3 nucleotides read TGCGCCAGCAGCTCGCGTCCCGGGACCGGGTCCGGTGGCTACACCTTC. It codes for CASSSRPGTGSGGYTF.

The rearrangement joins TRBV18 to TRBJ1-2; TRBD1 is a possible D gene (6 bases). The germline CDR1 and CDR2 sequences are KGHSH and LQKENI. V was cut by 2 bases and J by 6 bases, with 7 bases left in between. This CDR3 contains 12 residues. The CDR3 loop reads CASSPRGDGYTF. The CDR3 nucleotides read TGTGCCAGCTCACCAAGGGGGGATGGCTACACCTTC.

The chain uses TRBV11-1 and TRBJ1-1; 10 positions match TRBD1. There are 14 residues in the CDR3. After removal of 6 bases from V and 7 bases from J, the junction contained 8 bases not matched to a gene. Germline V gene sequence: CDR1 SGHAT, CDR2 FQDESV (reference sequence). The chain's CDR3 is CASRFGTGANEAFF. The CDR3 DNA sequence: TGTGCCAGCAGGTTCGGGACAGGGGCTAATGAAGCTTTCTTT.

The gene calls are TRBV12-5 and TRBJ2-5; the match to TRBD2 covers 14 bases. The CDR3 spans 15 residues. Trimming cost V 3 bases and J 5 bases; bases outside gene matches: 2. Germline CDR1 is LGHNT and CDR2 is FRNRAP. CDR3 amino acids: CASGFGTSGGETQYF. The CDR3 bases are TGTGCTAGTGGTTTCGGGACTAGCGGGGGTGAGACCCAGTACTTC.

The sample holds one count of this clone. The rearrangement joins TRBV6-5 to TRBJ1-5; D gene unclear. Germline-derived CDR1 and CDR2 are MNHEY and SVGAGI. This CDR3 has 14 amino acids. The V end was cut by 7 bases, the J end by 0 bases, with 10 bases between. CDR3: CASIKDDSNQPQHF. The CDR3, as DNA: TGTGCCAGCATTAAAGACGATAGCAATCAGCCCCAGCATTTT.

The chain combines TRBV28 with TRBJ1-1; no reliable D call. The V and J ends lost 6 bases and 3 bases respectively, with 11 bases between them. The CDR3 is 13 amino acids. The germline CDR1 and CDR2 sequences are MDHEN and SYDVKM. This chain's CDR3 is CASSLTEHTEAFF. CDR3 nucleotides: TGTGCCAGCAGCTTGACTGAACACACTGAAGCTTTCTTT.

The V call is TRBV2, the J call TRBJ1-5; unclear D gene. CDR1 SNHLY and CDR2 FYNNEI come from the germline V gene. Trimming stripped 7 bases from V and 4 bases from J, with 14 bases between. The CDR3 loop spans 14 amino acids. The CDR3 loop is CASTYRAPNQPQHF. CDR3 nucleotides: TGTGCCAGCACTTACCGAGCCCCGAATCAGCCCCAGCATTTT.

The chain joins TRBV27 to TRBJ1-5; D possibly corresponds to TRBD1 (5 bases). Per the germline V gene, CDR1 is MNHEY and CDR2 is SMNVEV (reference sequence). The CDR3 extends over 14 amino acids. V lost 6 bases and J 9 bases, leaving 18 bases between the germline ends. The CDR3 coding sequence is TGTGCCAGCAGCCCTGGGACGGCTGGAGGGCCCCAGCATTTT. Translated: CASSPGTAGGPQHF.

This clone was observed once. CDR3 bases: TGCGCCCGCTACCTCAGGCTTACCCCGTACAATGAGCAGTTCTTC. Amino acid sequence: CARYLRLTPYNEQFF. This chain connects TRBV23-1 to TRBJ2-1; D gene ambiguous. TRBV23-1 is placed among ORFs of uncertain function. The CDR3 extends over 15 amino acids. Trimming stripped 11 bases from V and 4 bases from J, with 21 bases between.

This chain uses TRBV7-2 with TRBJ1-6; TRBD1 is a possible D gene (5 bases). CDR1 is SGHTA and CDR2 is FQGNSA in the germline V gene. CDR3 length: 17 residues. V gave up 2 bases and J gave up 0 bases, with 11 bases separating them. The CDR3 DNA reads TGTGCCAGCAGCTTAATCGGACAAAGCTCCTATAATTCACCCCTCCACTTT. Its translation is CASSLIGQSSYNSPLHF.

The rearrangement links TRBV20-1 to TRBJ2-4; D gene uncertain. The CDR3 loop spans 8 amino acids. CDR1 and CDR2 from the germline V gene are DFQATT and SNEGSKA (reference sequence). V lost 3 bases and J lost 16, with 7 bases in between. Here the CDR3 DNA reads TGCAGTGCTAGGATATCATACTTC. Protein product: CSARISYF.

This clone was seen only a few times. This rearrangement joins TRBV30 to TRBJ1-1, with D unresolved. Germline V lookup: CDR1 GTSNPN, CDR2 SVGIG (reference sequence). V lost 0 bases and J 4 bases, leaving 12 bases between the germline ends. There are 14 residues in the CDR3. The CDR3 is CAWSVLRGSTEAFF. CDR3 in DNA: TGTGCCTGGAGTGTACTTCGCGGATCCACTGAAGCTTTCTTT. The full variable domain, its missing parts supplied by reference TRBV30 and TRBJ1-1, is SQTIHQWPATLVQPVGSPLSLECTVEGTSNPNLYWYRQAAGRGLQLLFYSVGIGQISSEVPQNLSASRPQDRQFILSSKKLLLSDSGFYLCAWSVLRGSTEAFFGQGTRLTVV.

The chain is built from TRBV28 and TRBJ1-5; the match to TRBD1 covers 7 bases. Germline-derived CDR1 and CDR2 are MDHEN and SYDVKM. The trim removed 6 bases at V and 2 bases at J, leaving 4 bases unmatched. The CDR3 has 14 amino acids. The CDR3 nucleotides read TGTGCCAGCAGGCCTACAGGGGGCAATCAGCCCCAGCATTTT. This sequence encodes CASRPTGGNQPQHF.

This sequence joins TRBV10-3 and TRBJ1-2; tentative D call: TRBD1 (5 bases). The CDR3 is made up of 15 amino acids. Between the trimmed V and J ends, which lost 3 bases and 4 bases, there was a span of 15 bases. Germline V gene lookup returns CDR1 ENHRY and CDR2 SYGVKD. The CDR3 region is CAISDLSGVGYGYTF. CDR3 bases: TGTGCCATCAGTGACCTCTCGGGGGTGGGCTATGGCTACACCTTC.

The chain combines TRBV9 with TRBJ1-2; 9 nucleotides align to TRBD1. Trimming removed 0 bases from V and 4 bases from J; junction bases left unmatched: 4. There are 15 residues in the CDR3. CDR1 is SGDLS and CDR2 is YYNGEE in the germline V gene. The DNA of the CDR3 is TGTGCCAGCAGCGTAGGGGACAGGGCTGGCTATGGCTACACCTTC. Translating it yields CASSVGDRAGYGYTF. The full variable domain, completed using reference TRBV9 and TRBJ1-2, is DSGVTQTPKHLITATGQRVTLRCSPRSGDLSVYWYQQSLDQGLQFLIQYYNGEERAKGNILERFSAQQFPDLHSELNLSSLELGDSALYFCASSVGDRAGYGYTFGSGTRLTVV.